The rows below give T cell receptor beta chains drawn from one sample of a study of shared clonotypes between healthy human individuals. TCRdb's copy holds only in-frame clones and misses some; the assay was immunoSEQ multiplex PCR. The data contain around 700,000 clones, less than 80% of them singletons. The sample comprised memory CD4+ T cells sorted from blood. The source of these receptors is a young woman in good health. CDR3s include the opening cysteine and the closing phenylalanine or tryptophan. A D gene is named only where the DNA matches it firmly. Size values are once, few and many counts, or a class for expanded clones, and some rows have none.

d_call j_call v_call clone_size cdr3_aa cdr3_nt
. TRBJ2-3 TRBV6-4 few CASSQGDTQYF TGTGCCAGCAGTCAGGGGGATACGCAGTATTTT
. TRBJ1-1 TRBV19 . CASSIGQYTEAFF TGTGCCAGTAGTATCGGCCAATACACTGAAGCTTTCTTT
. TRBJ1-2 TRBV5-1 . CASSPRTVNYGYTF TGCGCCAGCAGCCCCAGGACAGTGAACTATGGCTACACCTTC
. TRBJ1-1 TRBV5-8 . CASSLTWQIPEAFF TGTGCCAGCAGCTTGACTTGGCAGATACCTGAAGCTTTCTTT
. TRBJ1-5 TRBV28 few CASSLREQPQHF TGTGCCAGCAGTTTACGTGAGCAGCCCCAGCATTTT
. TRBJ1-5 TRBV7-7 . CASSPQVGQPQHF TGTGCCAGCAGCCCCCAGGTAGGGCAGCCCCAGCATTTT
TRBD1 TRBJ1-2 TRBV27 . CASSYRGLYGYTF TGTGCCAGCAGTTACAGGGGTCTTTATGGCTACACCTTC
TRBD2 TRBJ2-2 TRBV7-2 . CASSSRVRGAGELFF TGTGCCAGCAGCTCGAGGGTTCGGGGGGCCGGGGAGCTGTTTTTT
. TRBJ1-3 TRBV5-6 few CASSFAGNTIYF TGTGCCAGCAGCTTCGCTGGAAACACCATATATTTT
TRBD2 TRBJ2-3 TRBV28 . CASSGGTSGSVIGTQYF TGTGCCAGCAGCGGGGGGACTAGCGGGTCTGTGATTGGCACGCAGTATTTT
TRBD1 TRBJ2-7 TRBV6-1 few CASSEASGTDEQYF TGTGCCAGCAGTGAAGCTTCCGGGACAGACGAGCAGTACTTC